These T cell receptor beta chains were read from a single sample in a study of blood T cell repertoires in COVID-19. Data came from immunoSEQ multiplex PCR; TCRdb stores just in-frame clones and leaves some out. The sample yields 100,000 to 150,000 clones, over 75% seen once. Sequenced material: peripheral blood. The receptors stem from an elderly man with active or convalescent COVID-19. Both conserved end residues are part of each CDR3. A D gene is named only where the DNA matches it firmly. Size tells how often a clone was seen (once, few, many) or the class of an expanded clone, and some rows leave it out.

clone size	V gene	J gene	D gene	CDR3 protein	CDR3 DNA
-	TRBV6-4	TRBJ2-3	TRBD1	CASSFVWTGVSTDTQYF	TGTGCCAGCAGTTTTGTCTGGACAGGGGTGAGCACAGATACGCAGTATTTT
-	TRBV2	TRBJ1-1	-	CASNFAREAFF	TGTGCCAGCAACTTTGCCCGTGAGGCTTTCTTT
-	TRBV29-1	TRBJ2-1	TRBD2	CSGRLAGNHNEQFF	TGCAGCGGAAGGCTAGCGGGAAACCACAATGAGCAGTTCTTC
-	TRBV5-6	TRBJ2-3	TRBD2	CASSPNLAGVTQYF	TGTGCCAGCAGCCCTAACCTAGCGGGAGTTACGCAGTATTTT
-	TRBV19	TRBJ1-5	-	CASRLGWRGKNSNQPQHF	TGTGCCAGTAGACTCGGCTGGAGGGGAAAGAATAGCAATCAGCCCCAGCATTTT
once	TRBV27	TRBJ1-1	-	CASSFGHEAFF	TGTGCCAGCAGTTTCGGACACGAAGCTTTCTTT
-	TRBV7-9	TRBJ1-4	TRBD1	CASSSDRGPATSGEKLFF	TGTGCCAGCAGCAGCGACAGGGGACCCGCTACATCAGGTGAAAAACTGTTTTTT
once	TRBV6-5	TRBJ1-5	-	CASIRGISNQPQHF	TGTGCCAGCATTAGGGGGATTAGCAATCAGCCCCAGCATTTT
-	TRBV7-2	TRBJ2-4	TRBD1	CASSTQGALSKNIQYF	TGTGCCAGCAGCACACAGGGGGCGCTGTCCAAAAACATTCAGTACTTC
-	TRBV3-1/TRBV3-2	TRBJ1-5	-	CASSHVTEPSNQPQHF	TGTGCCAGCAGCCACGTAACAGAGCCCAGCAATCAGCCCCAGCATTTT
-	TRBV19	TRBJ1-2	TRBD1	CASSTRQGGYGYTF	TGTGCCAGTAGTACCCGACAGGGCGGCTATGGCTACACCTTC
-	TRBV7-7	TRBJ2-2	TRBD2	CASSLRAGGYTGELFF	TGTGCCAGCAGCTTACGAGCGGGAGGGTACACCGGGGAGCTGTTTTTT
-	TRBV11-1	TRBJ2-7	-	CASSLLGASYEQYF	TGTGCCAGCAGCCTCCTGGGGGCGTCCTACGAGCAGTACTTC
once	TRBV7-7	TRBJ1-1	-	CASSLGTDTEAFF	TGTGCCAGCAGCTTAGGGACTGACACTGAAGCTTTCTTT
-	TRBV19	TRBJ2-2	-	CASSISRGELFF	TGTGCCAGTAGTATCTCCCGCGGGGAGCTGTTTTTT
-	TRBV10-1	TRBJ2-7	-	CAGYRRGYEQYF	TGCGCCGGTTATCGGAGGGGCTACGAGCAGTACTTC
-	TRBV6-5	TRBJ1-1	-	CASSWGQNTEAFF	TGTGCCAGCAGTTGGGGACAGAACACTGAAGCTTTCTTT
-	TRBV6-6	TRBJ2-2	TRBD1	CASSYRGQGYTGELFF	TGTGCCAGCAGTTACAGGGGACAGGGATACACCGGGGAGCTGTTTTTT
-	TRBV7-3	TRBJ2-5	TRBD1	CASSQDPGQQETQYF	TGTGCCAGCAGCCAAGATCCGGGACAGCAAGAGACCCAGTACTTC
-	TRBV5-4	TRBJ2-2	TRBD1	CASSPPGQGAVGELFF	TGTGCCAGCAGCCCCCCGGGACAGGGGGCTGTCGGGGAGCTGTTTTTT
-	TRBV9	TRBJ2-7	TRBD1	CASSGDRPPYEQYF	TGTGCCAGCAGCGGGGACAGGCCTCCTTACGAGCAGTACTTC
-	TRBV20-1	TRBJ1-2	TRBD1	CSASLIGPGQGPSNYGYTF	TGCAGTGCTAGTCTCATCGGGCCGGGACAGGGGCCTTCTAACTATGGCTACACCTTC
-	TRBV7-2	TRBJ1-2	-	CASSLAGAAGYTF	TGTGCCAGCAGCTTAGCGGGGGCAGCGGGCTACACCTTC
-	TRBV19	TRBJ2-1	-	CASSMIWSIGANEQFF	TGTGCCAGTAGTATGATCTGGTCGATAGGGGCCAATGAGCAGTTCTTC
-	TRBV30	TRBJ1-3	TRBD1	CAWSTINRGLYGNTIYF	TGTGCCTGGAGCACGATTAACAGGGGGCTTTATGGAAACACCATATATTTT
-	TRBV2	TRBJ1-2	-	CASIIGLADYGYTF	TGTGCCAGCATTATCGGGTTGGCAGACTATGGCTACACCTTC
-	TRBV4-2	TRBJ2-7	-	CASSPSSPRDYEQYF	TGTGCCAGCAGCCCGAGTTCACCCAGGGACTACGAGCAGTACTTC
-	TRBV10-3	TRBJ1-1	-	CATWRQDGTEAFF	TGTGCCACCTGGAGGCAGGATGGCACTGAAGCTTTCTTT
-	TRBV3-1/TRBV3-2	TRBJ2-3	-	CASSQLGGTDTQYF	TGTGCCAGCAGCCAACTCGGGGGCACAGATACGCAGTATTTT
-	TRBV5-1	TRBJ1-3	-	CASSSKAASGNTIYF	TGCGCCAGCAGCTCCAAGGCGGCATCTGGAAACACCATATATTTT
-	TRBV19	TRBJ1-1	-	CASSKGALNTEAFF	TGTGCCAGTAGTAAAGGGGCCCTAAACACTGAAGCTTTCTTT
-	TRBV7-9	TRBJ2-7	TRBD2	CASSPTSGGLSYEQYF	TGTGCCAGCAGCCCCACTAGCGGGGGACTTTCCTACGAGCAGTACTTC
-	TRBV28	TRBJ1-1	-	CASSLSQLNTEAFF	TGTGCCAGCAGTTTAAGTCAGTTGAACACTGAAGCTTTCTTT
-	TRBV11-1	TRBJ2-3	TRBD2	CASSLFRLRETDTQYF	TGTGCCAGCAGCTTATTCCGCCTGCGGGAGACGGATACGCAGTATTTT
-	TRBV9	TRBJ2-7	-	CASSVGLGSDYEQYF	TGTGCCAGCAGCGTAGGGCTAGGCAGTGACTACGAGCAGTACTTC
few	TRBV7-8	TRBJ2-7	TRBD1	CASSLAPGQPYEQYF	TGTGCCAGCAGCTTAGCCCCGGGACAGCCTTACGAGCAGTACTTC
-	TRBV5-6	TRBJ1-5	TRBD1	CASSFRQGPRHF	TGTGCCAGCAGTTTTAGACAGGGCCCCCGGCATTTT